This TCR beta chain was recovered during a study of shared clonotypes between healthy human individuals. General study findings and limits: With a handful of donors compared, 5% to 5.5% of naive CD4 clonotypes were shared.

This CDR3 is 13 amino acids long. Trimming took 7 bases from V and 7 from J, leaving 15 bases between them. The V gene's germline CDR1 is SGHDT and CDR2 YYEEEE. The sample holds one count of this clone. What it binds is unknown. The method was immunoSEQ multiplex PCR; TCRdb's version includes in-frame clones alone and lacks a portion of them. The sample includes 2 million to 3 million clones, 93% seen only once; the top ten take approximately 0.36%. This chain links TRBV5-6 with TRBJ1-5; a possible D gene is TRBD1 (6 bases). The TCR sequence derives from a man between 18 and 35 years old in good health. Some clones in this sample may be carry-over from other donors' samples. The material sequenced was naive CD4+ T cells from PBMCs. The subset was: CD45RA+ positively selected. The CDR3 region has the DNA TGTGCCAGCGCGAGGGGGGAGAGCCAGCCCCAGCATTTT. This encodes CASARGESQPQHF.